This is a list of T cell receptor beta chains from one sample in a study of T-cell memory formation after mild COVID-19. TCRdb ran MiXCR on the 5' RACE reads and lists one entry per CDR3 protein. This repertoire shows about 560,000 distinct CDR3 sequences, roughly 17% found once; its top ten account for 8.1%. Material for sequencing was PBMCs or a T cell subset sorted from them (not recorded which). Receptors were obtained from an adult woman who had mild COVID-19 (a few samples of this study predate the infection). Cell type and time point are not known. Each CDR3 is given with its conserved first and last residue. D genes are given only for firm matches. The size of a clone is reported for some rows only, either as once, few or many, or as a class for expanded clones.

j_call: TRBJ1-2; v_call: TRBV20-1; d_call: NA; clone_size: few; cdr3_nt: TGCGGAAGCCGCAGGGTCGGCGGTAGGGTATCTGCTAACTATGGCTACACCTTC; cdr3_aa: CGSRRVGGRVSANYGYTF
j_call: TRBJ1-3; v_call: TRBV7-2; d_call: NA; clone_size: few; cdr3_nt: TGTGCCAGCAGCCGGGGACTGCACTCTGGAAACACCATATATTTT; cdr3_aa: CASSRGLHSGNTIYF
j_call: TRBJ2-7; v_call: TRBV19; d_call: TRBD1; clone_size: NA; cdr3_nt: TGTGCCAGTAGTAAACCGGGACAGGGGTCCTACGAGCAGTACTTC; cdr3_aa: CASSKPGQGSYEQYF
j_call: TRBJ1-4; v_call: TRBV27; d_call: NA; clone_size: NA; cdr3_nt: TGTGCCAGCACCTCCTCGGGACATGACTCAACTAATGAAAAACTGTTTTTT; cdr3_aa: CASTSSGHDSTNEKLFF
j_call: TRBJ2-5; v_call: TRBV7-3; d_call: TRBD2; clone_size: NA; cdr3_nt: TGTGCCAGCAGCCCCGGGGGGGCCTTTAGAGAGACCCAGTACTTC; cdr3_aa: CASSPGGAFRETQYF
j_call: TRBJ1-1; v_call: TRBV5-1; d_call: NA; clone_size: few; cdr3_nt: TGCGCCAGCAGAGAAGGAGACGGGAACACTGAAGCTTTCTTT; cdr3_aa: CASREGDGNTEAFF
j_call: TRBJ2-7; v_call: TRBV5-1; d_call: TRBD1; clone_size: few; cdr3_nt: TGCGCCAGCAGCTTGGCGACAGGGGCTCCGACCTACGAGCAGTACTTC; cdr3_aa: CASSLATGAPTYEQYF
j_call: TRBJ2-3; v_call: TRBV4-1; d_call: NA; clone_size: NA; cdr3_nt: TGCGCCAGCAGCCAAGATAAGGTCCTAAATACGCAGTATTTT; cdr3_aa: CASSQDKVLNTQYF
j_call: TRBJ1-1; v_call: TRBV6-5; d_call: NA; clone_size: NA; cdr3_nt: TGTGCCAGCAGCGAAACTCTAAACACTGAAGCTTTCTTT; cdr3_aa: CASSETLNTEAFF
j_call: TRBJ2-2; v_call: TRBV20-1; d_call: NA; clone_size: NA; cdr3_nt: TGCAGTGCTAGATCCCTCGCGAACACCGGGGAGCTGTTTTTT; cdr3_aa: CSARSLANTGELFF
j_call: TRBJ2-5; v_call: TRBV7-2; d_call: TRBD1; clone_size: NA; cdr3_nt: TGTGCCAGCAGGGTTTGGGACAGGATAGGAGAGACCCAGTACTTC; cdr3_aa: CASRVWDRIGETQYF
j_call: TRBJ2-2; v_call: TRBV7-3; d_call: TRBD2; clone_size: NA; cdr3_nt: TGTGCCAGCAGCCCCTATAGCGGGTTAACGGCGGGGGAGCTGTTTTTT; cdr3_aa: CASSPYSGLTAGELFF
j_call: TRBJ2-1; v_call: TRBV14; d_call: NA; clone_size: few; cdr3_nt: TGTGCCAGCGGGGCCAGGACTTCGAATGAGCAGTTCTTC; cdr3_aa: CASGARTSNEQFF
j_call: TRBJ2-7; v_call: TRBV20-1; d_call: NA; clone_size: NA; cdr3_nt: TGCAGTGCTAAGACTAGACTCTCCTACGAGCAGTACTTC; cdr3_aa: CSAKTRLSYEQYF
j_call: TRBJ1-4; v_call: TRBV5-6; d_call: NA; clone_size: few; cdr3_nt: TGTGCCAGCAGTTACCGGGACACTAATGAAAAACTGTTTTTT; cdr3_aa: CASSYRDTNEKLFF
j_call: TRBJ1-2; v_call: TRBV29-1; d_call: NA; clone_size: few; cdr3_nt: TGCAGCGTTGATTTAGGCCCTTCACGTTATGGCTACACCTTC; cdr3_aa: CSVDLGPSRYGYTF
j_call: TRBJ1-2; v_call: TRBV4-1; d_call: NA; clone_size: NA; cdr3_nt: TGCGCCAGCAAGTTGACTGGGGGGTCCCCGGTGGGCTATGGCTACACCTTC; cdr3_aa: CASKLTGGSPVGYGYTF
j_call: TRBJ2-3; v_call: TRBV24-1; d_call: NA; clone_size: few; cdr3_nt: TGTGCCACCAGTGACCCACGGACCTCTCCTAGCACAGATACGCAGTATTTT; cdr3_aa: CATSDPRTSPSTDTQYF
j_call: TRBJ2-1; v_call: TRBV20-1; d_call: TRBD2; clone_size: few; cdr3_nt: TGCAGTGCTAGGACTAGCGGGGATGGGCACAATGAGCAGTTCTTC; cdr3_aa: CSARTSGDGHNEQFF
j_call: TRBJ2-1; v_call: TRBV5-5; d_call: NA; clone_size: few; cdr3_nt: TGTGCCAGCAGCTTGAAGGAGAGGGGTTACAATGAGCAGTTCTTC; cdr3_aa: CASSLKERGYNEQFF
j_call: TRBJ2-7; v_call: TRBV7-9; d_call: TRBD2; clone_size: many; cdr3_nt: TGTGCCAGCAGCCCCCTTAGCGGGAGCTACGAGCAGTACTTC; cdr3_aa: CASSPLSGSYEQYF
j_call: TRBJ2-3; v_call: TRBV12-3/TRBV12-4; d_call: TRBD2; clone_size: NA; cdr3_nt: TGTGCCAGCAGCTCTTCCTGGACTAGCGGGGGGGATACGCAGTATTTT; cdr3_aa: CASSSSWTSGGDTQYF
j_call: TRBJ1-6; v_call: TRBV4-3; d_call: NA; clone_size: NA; cdr3_nt: TGCGCCAGCAGCCATCCCCGCTGGGAGGAATCACCCCTCCACTTT; cdr3_aa: CASSHPRWEESPLHF
j_call: TRBJ2-1; v_call: TRBV6-6; d_call: NA; clone_size: many; cdr3_nt: TGTGCCAGCAGTCCCGGACGCTATGAGCAGTTCTTC; cdr3_aa: CASSPGRYEQFF
j_call: TRBJ1-1; v_call: TRBV6-1; d_call: NA; clone_size: NA; cdr3_nt: TGTGCCAGCAGTGTCCTGGGGGAGGTTGAAGCTTTCTTT; cdr3_aa: CASSVLGEVEAFF
j_call: TRBJ2-1; v_call: TRBV7-3; d_call: TRBD2; clone_size: few; cdr3_nt: TGTGCCAGCAGCTCGGGACTAGCCCTATACAATGAGCAGTTCTTC; cdr3_aa: CASSSGLALYNEQFF
j_call: TRBJ1-4; v_call: TRBV7-9; d_call: TRBD1; clone_size: few; cdr3_nt: TGTGCCAGCAGCTTAGGGGGCATCCGGGACAGGGGCCCCGCAACTAATGAAAAACTGTTTTTT; cdr3_aa: CASSLGGIRDRGPATNEKLFF
j_call: TRBJ2-2; v_call: TRBV12-3/TRBV12-4; d_call: TRBD2; clone_size: few; cdr3_nt: TGTGCCAGCAACCCCGGGACTAGCGGGAGATCGGTTAACACCGGGGAGCTGTTTTTT; cdr3_aa: CASNPGTSGRSVNTGELFF
j_call: TRBJ1-1; v_call: TRBV18; d_call: NA; clone_size: few; cdr3_nt: TGTGCCAGCTCACCGTACAGTGGAAACACTGAAGCTTTCTTT; cdr3_aa: CASSPYSGNTEAFF
j_call: TRBJ2-7; v_call: TRBV9; d_call: TRBD1; clone_size: NA; cdr3_nt: TGTGCCAGCAGCGTAGACGGGACAGGGATAGACGAGCAGTACTTC; cdr3_aa: CASSVDGTGIDEQYF
j_call: TRBJ1-1; v_call: TRBV7-8; d_call: TRBD1; clone_size: NA; cdr3_nt: TGTGCCAGCAGCGGCCGGGACAGGCGCTTGAACACTGAAGCTTTCTTT; cdr3_aa: CASSGRDRRLNTEAFF
j_call: TRBJ2-7; v_call: TRBV5-1; d_call: NA; clone_size: NA; cdr3_nt: TGCGCCAGCAGCGTTACACGAGGCCCCTTCTACGAGCAGTACTTC; cdr3_aa: CASSVTRGPFYEQYF
j_call: TRBJ1-5; v_call: TRBV12-3/TRBV12-4; d_call: TRBD1; clone_size: few; cdr3_nt: TGTGCCAGCAGTACGACAGGGATAGCTCAGCCCCAGCATTTT; cdr3_aa: CASSTTGIAQPQHF